Listed here is a single T cell receptor beta chain. This receptor's antigen is unknown. No much larger clone exists at a distance of one base, and base qualities are not known. Exclusion was applied to patients with uncontrolled infections, other autoimmune diseases, pregnancy or lactation. Diagnoses were based on clinical symptoms, serum thyroxine and TRAb, thyroid ultrasound and orbital computed tomography. Total RNA was extracted using Trizol reagent, and RNA quality was assessed on an Agilent 2100 Bioanalyzer. This specimen belongs to a study of T cells in Graves' hyperthyroidism and ophthalmopathy (dated by TCRdb to the late 2010s). About the study as a whole: To identify distinguishing TCR V-J signatures, a discovery cohort of 95 to 100 patients was used, comprising fewer than 45 with Graves' ophthalmopathy and 57 with stable Graves' hyperthyroidism. The 95 to 100 discovery patients were randomly divided into training and test sets at a 7:3 ratio. Prospective prediction of ophthalmopathy was tested in an independent validation cohort of fewer than 20 hyperthyroidism patients and 17 patients who later progressed to ophthalmopathy. Once sampling was done, hyperthyroidism patients were given methimazole at a starting dose of 30 mg daily, whereas ophthalmopathy patients were given high-dose intravenous methylprednisolone. In over five Graves' hyperthyroidism patients, the study also compared T-cell repertoires from thyroid tissue with T-cell repertoires from blood. The paper describes TCR Vbeta CDR3 sequencing of 130 to 150 peripheral blood samples, made up of 43 ophthalmopathy patients, roughly 75 hyperthyroidism patients and 17 progressor patients.

What the authors observed across the whole study: Ophthalmopathy was separated from stable hyperthyroidism by a 13 V-J signature model, with approximately 90% sensitivity and about 84% specificity obtained in cross-validation and 80%/75% obtained in testing. No statistical method was used to fix the sample size in advance, and group allocation was not hidden from the investigators. Most expanded thyroid clonotypes (frequency above 0.001) were also detected in blood, suggesting blood repertoires may reflect thyroid immune responses. In validation, the model predicted progression to ophthalmopathy with over 60% sensitivity and approximately 74% specificity, a median of 6.5 months before onset.

The TCR beta CDR3 regions were amplified from the RNA transcripts. The first round of RT-PCR for the TCR CDR3 was performed with the HTBI primer set and the Qiagen OneStep RT-PCR kit. A second multiplex PCR round built the libraries, followed by size selection and purification. Libraries were sequenced paired-end with 100 bp reads on an Illumina HiSeq2000. The study's processing was this. SOAPnuke was used to process the raw data, throwing out any read that contained adapters or uncalled bases, had a mean Phred below 15, or lacked an exact constant-primer or identifier match. COPE v1.2.5 was used to merge high-quality paired reads, and clonotypes were defined as unique nucleotide sequences. Clonotypes were aligned to IMGT TRBV, TRBD and TRBJ reference segments using MiTCR v1.1. The analysis was restricted to V-J combinations with a frequency above 0.0001, which together covered 99.2% of the repertoires. The TCS score was defined as F50 (clonal expansion) divided by E x V (chaos), with BLOSUM62-based TCRdist calculated between CDR3 peptides within each V-J. Welch's t-statistics and random forest reduced around 520 V-J features to 13, which were used in a naive Bayes classifier (R e1071). The similarity between thyroid and blood repertoires was quantified using the Morisita-Horn index. In TCRdb, the public reads were trimmed at Q25 with fastp and aligned with MiXCR, with productive beta chains retained. Every distinct CDR3 protein forms one entry, paired with its most common genes and DNA. These V and J calls rely on TCRdb rather than the paper's analysis. The sample records a few hundred thousand distinct CDR3 sequences, approximately 44% of which are singletons. Around 20% of the sample rests with the top ten.

Compared with germline, V lacks 5 bases and J lacks 2 bases; bases without a gene match: 2. The CDR3 has 14 amino acids, counting the end cysteine and phenylalanine. CDR3 DNA is the only sequence kept; it has 42 bases, read in frame from the first base. The germline V gene specifies KGHDR as CDR1 and SFDVKD as CDR2. The TCR was taken from an adult woman with Graves' disease, either hyperthyroidism or ophthalmopathy (not recorded which). The sample comprised peripheral blood or thyroid tissue (not recorded which). The chain links TRBV24-1 with TRBJ2-5; the central 9 bases match TRBD2. The DNA sequence is TGTGCCACCAGTGGACTAGCGGTGCAAGAGACCCAGTACTTC. It translates as CATSGLAVQETQYF.